The clone carrying this T cell receptor beta chain was recorded at least ten times. The source of the sample is a study of early T cells in non-severe SARS-CoV-2 infection. One entry per CDR3 protein, called by TCRdb with MiXCR from the 5' RACE reads. Of 65,000 to 95,000 distinct CDR3 sequences detected, about 9.6% appear once; the ten largest clones hold nearly 5%. Source material: whole blood. The sequence was obtained from an adult who was a healthcare worker with PCR-confirmed SARS-CoV-2 infection or an uninfected control (not recorded which).

The CDR3 DNA sequence: TGTGCCAGCAGTTTCTCTCTCACCGGGGAGCTGTTTTTT. Translated: CASSFSLTGELFF. The chain is built from TRBV28 and TRBJ2-2; D is unresolved. Trimming stripped 3 bases from V and 4 bases from J, with 6 bases between. Germline V gene sequence: CDR1 MDHEN, CDR2 SYDVKM. The length of the CDR3 is 13 residues.